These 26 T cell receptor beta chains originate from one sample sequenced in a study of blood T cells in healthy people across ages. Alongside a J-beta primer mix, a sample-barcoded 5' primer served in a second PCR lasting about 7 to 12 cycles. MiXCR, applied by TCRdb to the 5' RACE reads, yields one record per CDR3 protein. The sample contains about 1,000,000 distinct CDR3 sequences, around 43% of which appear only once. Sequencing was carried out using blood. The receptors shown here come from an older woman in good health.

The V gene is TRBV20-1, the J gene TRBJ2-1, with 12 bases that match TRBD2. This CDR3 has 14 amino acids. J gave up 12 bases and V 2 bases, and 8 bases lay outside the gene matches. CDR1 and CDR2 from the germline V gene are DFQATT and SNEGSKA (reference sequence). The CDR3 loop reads CSARSGLAGRGQFF. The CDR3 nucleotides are TGCAGTGCTAGATCCGGACTAGCGGGAAGAGGGCAGTTCTTC.

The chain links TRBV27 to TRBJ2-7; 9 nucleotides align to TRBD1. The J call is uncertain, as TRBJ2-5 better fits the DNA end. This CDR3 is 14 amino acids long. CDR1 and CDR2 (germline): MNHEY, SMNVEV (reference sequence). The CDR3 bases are TGTGCCAGCAGAGGACAGGGGTCTAAGAAGACCCAGTACTTC. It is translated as CASRGQGSKKTQYF.

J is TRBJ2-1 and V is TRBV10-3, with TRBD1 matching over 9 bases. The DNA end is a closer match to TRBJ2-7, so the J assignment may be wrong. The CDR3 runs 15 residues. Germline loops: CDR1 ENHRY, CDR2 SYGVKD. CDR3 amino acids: CAISPGQGSHNEQYF. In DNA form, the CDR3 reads TGTGCCATCAGCCCGGGACAGGGCTCTCACAATGAGCAGTACTTC.

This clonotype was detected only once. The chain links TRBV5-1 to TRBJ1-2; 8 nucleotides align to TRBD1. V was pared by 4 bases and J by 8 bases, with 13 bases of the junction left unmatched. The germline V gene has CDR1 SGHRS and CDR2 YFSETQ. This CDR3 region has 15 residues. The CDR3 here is CASSHPGQDPRGYTF. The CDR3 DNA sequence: TGCGCCAGCAGCCACCCGGGACAGGACCCCAGGGGCTACACCTTC. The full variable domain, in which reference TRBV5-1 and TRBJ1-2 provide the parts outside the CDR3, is KAGVTQTPRYLIKTRGQQVTLSCSPISGHRSVSWYQQTPGQGLQFLFEYFSETQRNKGNFPGRFSGRQFSNSRSEMNVSTLELGDSALYLCASSHPGQDPRGYTFGSGTRLTVV.

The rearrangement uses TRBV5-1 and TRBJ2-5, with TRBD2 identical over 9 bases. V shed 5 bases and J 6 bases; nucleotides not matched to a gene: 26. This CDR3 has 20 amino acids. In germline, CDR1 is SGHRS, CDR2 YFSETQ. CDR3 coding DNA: TGCGCCAGCAGTGTTTCAGCCTCCTCGGGATCCGGGACTAGCCGAAAGACCCAGTACTTC. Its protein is CASSVSASSGSGTSRKTQYF.

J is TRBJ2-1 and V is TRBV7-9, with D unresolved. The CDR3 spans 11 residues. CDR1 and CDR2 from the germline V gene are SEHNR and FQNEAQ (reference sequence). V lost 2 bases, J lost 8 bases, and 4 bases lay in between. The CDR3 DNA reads TGTGCCAGCAGCTTACAAGATGAGCAGTTCTTC. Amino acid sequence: CASSLQDEQFF.

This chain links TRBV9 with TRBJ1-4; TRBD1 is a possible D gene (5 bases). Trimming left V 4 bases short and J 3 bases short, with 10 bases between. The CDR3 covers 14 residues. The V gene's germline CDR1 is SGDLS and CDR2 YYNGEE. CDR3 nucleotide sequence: TGTGCCAGCAGCATCGGGGCGTCTAATGAAAAACTGTTTTTT. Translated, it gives CASSIGASNEKLFF.

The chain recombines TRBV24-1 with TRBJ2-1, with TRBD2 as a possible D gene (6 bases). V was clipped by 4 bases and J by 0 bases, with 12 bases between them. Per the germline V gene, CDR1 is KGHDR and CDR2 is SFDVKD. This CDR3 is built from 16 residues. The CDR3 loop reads CATSDRDFSSYNEQFF. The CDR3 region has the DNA TGTGCCACCAGTGACCGGGACTTTAGCTCCTACAATGAGCAGTTCTTC.

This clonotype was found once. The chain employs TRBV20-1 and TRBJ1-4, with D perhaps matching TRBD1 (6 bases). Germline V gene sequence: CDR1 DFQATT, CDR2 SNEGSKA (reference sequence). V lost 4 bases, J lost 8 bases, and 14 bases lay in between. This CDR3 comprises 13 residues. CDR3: CSATGTGGEKLFF. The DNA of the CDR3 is TGCAGTGCTACCGGGACGGGGGGCGAAAAACTGTTTTTT.

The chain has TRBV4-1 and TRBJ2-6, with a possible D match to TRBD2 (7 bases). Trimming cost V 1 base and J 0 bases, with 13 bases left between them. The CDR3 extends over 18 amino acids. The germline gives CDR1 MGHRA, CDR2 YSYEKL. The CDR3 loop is CASSQVGGGASGANVLTF. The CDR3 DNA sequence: TGCGCCAGCAGCCAAGTGGGAGGGGGGGCCTCTGGGGCCAACGTCCTGACTTTC.

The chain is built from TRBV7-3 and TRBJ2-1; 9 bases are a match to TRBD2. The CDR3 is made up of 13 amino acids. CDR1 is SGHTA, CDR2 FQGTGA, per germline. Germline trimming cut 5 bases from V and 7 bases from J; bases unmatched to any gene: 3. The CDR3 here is CASSVAGENEQFF. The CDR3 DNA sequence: TGTGCCAGCAGCGTAGCGGGAGAGAATGAGCAGTTCTTC.

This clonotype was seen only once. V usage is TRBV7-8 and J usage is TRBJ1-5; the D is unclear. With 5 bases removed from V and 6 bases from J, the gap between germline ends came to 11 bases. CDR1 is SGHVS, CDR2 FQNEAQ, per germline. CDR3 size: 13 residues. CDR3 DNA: TGTGCCAGCAGCCCCACGGTGACTCAGCCCCAGCATTTT. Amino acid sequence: CASSPTVTQPQHF. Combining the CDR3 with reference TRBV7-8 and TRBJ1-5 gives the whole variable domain GAGVSQSPRYKVAKRGQDVALRCDPISGHVSLFWYQQALGQGPEFLTYFQNEAQLDKSGLPSDRFFAERPEGSVSTLKIQRTQQEDSAVYLCASSPTVTQPQHFGDGTRLSIL.

CDR3 nucleotides: TGTGCCAGTAGCCCCGGTCCTGTTGAGGAAAAACTGTTTTTT. Its translation is CASSPGPVEEKLFF. The V call is TRBV28, the J call TRBJ1-4; D gene unclear. V lost 9 bases and J 8 bases, leaving 19 bases between the germline ends. The CDR3 is 14 amino acids. Germline V gene data show CDR1 as MDHEN and CDR2 as SYDVKM.

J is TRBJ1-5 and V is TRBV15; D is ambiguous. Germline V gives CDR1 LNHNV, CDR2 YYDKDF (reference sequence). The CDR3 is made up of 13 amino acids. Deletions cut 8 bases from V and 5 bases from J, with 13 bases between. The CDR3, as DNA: TGTGCCACCGGGGTCCCTGGCTATCAGCCCCAGCATTTT. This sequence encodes CATGVPGYQPQHF.

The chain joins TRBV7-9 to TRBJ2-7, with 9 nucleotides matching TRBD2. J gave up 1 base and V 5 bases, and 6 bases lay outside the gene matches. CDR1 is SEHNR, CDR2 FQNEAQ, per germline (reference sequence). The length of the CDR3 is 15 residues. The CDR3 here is CASSRIAGVSYEQYF. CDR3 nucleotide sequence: TGTGCCAGCAGCCGAATAGCGGGAGTATCCTACGAGCAGTACTTC.

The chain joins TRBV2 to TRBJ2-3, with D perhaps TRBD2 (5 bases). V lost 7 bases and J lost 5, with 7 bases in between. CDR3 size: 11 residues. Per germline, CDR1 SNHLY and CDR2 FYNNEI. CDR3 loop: CASMGVDTQYF. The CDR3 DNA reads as TGTGCCAGCATGGGAGTAGATACGCAGTATTTT. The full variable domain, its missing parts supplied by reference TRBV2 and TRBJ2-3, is EPEVTQTPSHQVTQMGQEVILRCVPISNHLYFYWYRQILGQKVEFLVSFYNNEISEKSEIFDDQFSVERPDGSNFTLKIRSTKLEDSAMYFCASMGVDTQYFGPGTRLTVL.

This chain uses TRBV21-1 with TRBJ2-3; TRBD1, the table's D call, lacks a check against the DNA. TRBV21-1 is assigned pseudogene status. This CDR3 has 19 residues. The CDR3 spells CASSKEWGSEQGDTDTQYF. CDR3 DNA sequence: TGTGCCAGCAGCAAAGAATGGGGATCGGAGCAGGGGGATACAGATACGCAGTATTTT.

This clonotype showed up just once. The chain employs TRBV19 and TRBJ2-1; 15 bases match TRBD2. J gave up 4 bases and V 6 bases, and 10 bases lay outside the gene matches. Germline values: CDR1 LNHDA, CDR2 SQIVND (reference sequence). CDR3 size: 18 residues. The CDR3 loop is CASSLPGLAGGRYNEQFF. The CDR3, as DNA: TGTGCCAGTAGCCTCCCGGGACTAGCGGGAGGACGATACAATGAGCAGTTCTTC.

The CDR3 sequence: CASSRLAHLFF. The CDR3 DNA reads as TGTGCCAGCAGCCGACTAGCGCACCTGTTCTTC. This chain joins TRBV28 and TRBJ2-1, with TRBD2 matching over 8 bases. Trimming cost V 6 bases and J 15 bases; bases outside gene matches: 7. The length of the CDR3 is 11 residues. Germline-derived CDR1 and CDR2 are MDHEN and SYDVKM.

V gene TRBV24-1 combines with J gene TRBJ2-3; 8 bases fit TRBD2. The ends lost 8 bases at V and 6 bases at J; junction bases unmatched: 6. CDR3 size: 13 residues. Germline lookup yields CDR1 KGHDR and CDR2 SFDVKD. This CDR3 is CATTGLDGDTQYF. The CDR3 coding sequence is TGTGCCACCACGGGACTAGACGGCGATACGCAGTATTTT.

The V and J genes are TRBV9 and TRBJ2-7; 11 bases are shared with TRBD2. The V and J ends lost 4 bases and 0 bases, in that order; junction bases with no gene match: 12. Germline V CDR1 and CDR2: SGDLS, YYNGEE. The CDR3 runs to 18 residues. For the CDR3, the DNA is TGTGCCAGCAGCCCCCATCCCGGGACTAGCGGAATCTCCTACGAGCAGTACTTC. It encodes CASSPHPGTSGISYEQYF.

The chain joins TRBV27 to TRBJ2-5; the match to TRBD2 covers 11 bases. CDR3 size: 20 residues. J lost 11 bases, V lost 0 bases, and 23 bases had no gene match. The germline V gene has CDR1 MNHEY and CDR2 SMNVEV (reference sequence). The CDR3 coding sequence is TGTGCCAGCAGTTTATCCCCATATCGACAACTAGCGGGAGATGGAAATGAGCAGTACTTC. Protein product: CASSLSPYRQLAGDGNEQYF.

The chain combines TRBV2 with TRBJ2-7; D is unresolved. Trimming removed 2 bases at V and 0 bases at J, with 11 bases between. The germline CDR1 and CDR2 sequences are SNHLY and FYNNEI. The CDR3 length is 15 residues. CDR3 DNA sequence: TGTGCCAGCAGTGAACCCCCAACGGACTCCTACGAGCAGTACTTC. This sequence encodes CASSEPPTDSYEQYF. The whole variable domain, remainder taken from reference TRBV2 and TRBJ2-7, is EPEVTQTPSHQVTQMGQEVILRCVPISNHLYFYWYRQILGQKVEFLVSFYNNEISEKSEIFDDQFSVERPDGSNFTLKIRSTKLEDSAMYFCASSEPPTDSYEQYFGPGTRLTVT.

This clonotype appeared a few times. CDR3 nucleotides: TGTGCCAGGTCGGGACTAGCGGTCCTCCAAGAGACCCAGTACTTC. Encoded protein: CARSGLAVLQETQYF. The V gene is TRBV2, the J gene TRBJ2-5; TRBD2 agrees at 11 bases. Germline CDR1 and CDR2: SNHLY and FYNNEI. The CDR3 is 15 residues long. V was pared by 9 bases and J by 1 base, with 7 bases of the junction left unmatched.

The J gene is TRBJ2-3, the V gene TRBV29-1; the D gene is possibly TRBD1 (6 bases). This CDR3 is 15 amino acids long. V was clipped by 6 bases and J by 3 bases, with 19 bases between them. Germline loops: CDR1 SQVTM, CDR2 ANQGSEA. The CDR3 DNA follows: TGCAGCGTCGTCGGGATAGGGGGACGAACAGATACGCAGTATTTT. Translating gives CSVVGIGGRTDTQYF.

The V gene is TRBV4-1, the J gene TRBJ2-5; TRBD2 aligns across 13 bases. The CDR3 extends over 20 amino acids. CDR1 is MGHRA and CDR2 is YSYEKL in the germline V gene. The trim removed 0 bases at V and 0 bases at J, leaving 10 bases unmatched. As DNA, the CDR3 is TGCGCCAGCAGCCAAGATCCCCCGGGACTAGCGGGATTATACCAAGAGACCCAGTACTTC. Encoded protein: CASSQDPPGLAGLYQETQYF.